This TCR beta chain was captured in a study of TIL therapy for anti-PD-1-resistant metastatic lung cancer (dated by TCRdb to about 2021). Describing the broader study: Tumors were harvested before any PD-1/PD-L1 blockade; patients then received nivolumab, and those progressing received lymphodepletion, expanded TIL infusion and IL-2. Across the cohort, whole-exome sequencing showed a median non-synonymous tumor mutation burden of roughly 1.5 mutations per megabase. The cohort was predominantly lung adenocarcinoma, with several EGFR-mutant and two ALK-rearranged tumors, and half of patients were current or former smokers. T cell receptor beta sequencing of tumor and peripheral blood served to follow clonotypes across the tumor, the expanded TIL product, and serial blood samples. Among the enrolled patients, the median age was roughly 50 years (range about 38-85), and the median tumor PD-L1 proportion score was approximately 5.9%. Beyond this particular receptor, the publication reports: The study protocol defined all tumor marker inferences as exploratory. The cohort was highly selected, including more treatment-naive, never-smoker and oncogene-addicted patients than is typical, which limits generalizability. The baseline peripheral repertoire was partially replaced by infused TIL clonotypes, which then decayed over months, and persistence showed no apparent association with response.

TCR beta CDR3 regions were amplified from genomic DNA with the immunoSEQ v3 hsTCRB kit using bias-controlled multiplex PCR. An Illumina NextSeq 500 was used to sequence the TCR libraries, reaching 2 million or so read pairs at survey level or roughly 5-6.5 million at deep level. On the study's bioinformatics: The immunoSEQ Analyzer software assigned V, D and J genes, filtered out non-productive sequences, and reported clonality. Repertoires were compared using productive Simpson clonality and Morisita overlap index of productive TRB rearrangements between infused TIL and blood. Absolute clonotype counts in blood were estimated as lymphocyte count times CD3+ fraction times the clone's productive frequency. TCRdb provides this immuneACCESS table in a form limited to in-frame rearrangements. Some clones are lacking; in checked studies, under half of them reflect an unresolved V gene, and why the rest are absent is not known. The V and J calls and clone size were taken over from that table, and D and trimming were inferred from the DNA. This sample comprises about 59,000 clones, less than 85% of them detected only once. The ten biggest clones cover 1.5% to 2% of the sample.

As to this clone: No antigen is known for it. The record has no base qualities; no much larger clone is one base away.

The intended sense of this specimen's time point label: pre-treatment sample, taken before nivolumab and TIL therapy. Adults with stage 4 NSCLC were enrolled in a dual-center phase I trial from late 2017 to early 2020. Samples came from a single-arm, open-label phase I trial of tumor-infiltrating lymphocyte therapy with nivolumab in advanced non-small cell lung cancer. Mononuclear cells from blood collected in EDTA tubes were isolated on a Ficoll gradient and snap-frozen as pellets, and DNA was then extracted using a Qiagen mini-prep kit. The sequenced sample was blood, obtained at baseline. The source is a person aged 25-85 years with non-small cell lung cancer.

CDR3 sequence: CASSLSRAGTVGNTIYF. In nucleotides, the sequence is TGTGCCAGCAGCTTATCTCGGGCCGGGACAGTCGGAAACACCATATATTTT. This receptor chain uses TRBV5-6 and TRBJ1-3; TRBD1 aligns with 7 central bases. The germline V and J ends show losses of 2 bases and 4 bases respectively, and no gene match explains 12 bases of the junction. Inclusive of the bounding cysteine and phenylalanine, the CDR3 is 17 residues long. The sequence is cut down to CDR3 DNA, 51 bases in frame from base 1. In the germline V gene, CDR1 corresponds to SGHDT and CDR2 to YYEEEE.